This record looks at one T cell receptor (beta chain) sequence and its context. The antigen remains unidentified. Diagnoses were established using clinical symptoms, serum thyroxine and TRAb, thyroid ultrasound and orbital computed tomography. The source of the PBMCs was 8.5 to 10 ml of fresh peripheral blood. The data derive from a study of T cells in Graves' hyperthyroidism and ophthalmopathy. The study's findings and limits: Most clonotypes expanded in thyroid above 0.001 were likewise present in blood. Stable hyperthyroidism was separated from ophthalmopathy by a model based on 13 V-J features.

This CDR3 contains 13 residues. V lost 0 bases to trimming and J lost 9 bases, with 12 bases between them. Germline CDR1 and CDR2: GTSNPN and SVGIG (reference sequence). RNA transcripts provided the source from which TCR beta CDR3 regions were amplified. The HTBI set primed first-round TCR CDR3 RT-PCR. TCRdb reprocessed the multiplex PCR reads via MiXCR and lists one record per CDR3 protein. The table includes approximately 620,000 distinct CDR3 sequences, about 14% detected once. The sequence derives from a woman younger than 45 with Graves' hyperthyroidism that later progressed to Graves' ophthalmopathy. Sequenced sample: blood. The chain carries TRBV30 and TRBJ2-1; D possibly uses TRBD1 or TRBD2 (5 bases each). CDR3 residues: CAWSVNGGGEQFF. DNA of the CDR3: TGTGCCTGGAGTGTAAATGGTGGGGGTGAGCAGTTCTTC.